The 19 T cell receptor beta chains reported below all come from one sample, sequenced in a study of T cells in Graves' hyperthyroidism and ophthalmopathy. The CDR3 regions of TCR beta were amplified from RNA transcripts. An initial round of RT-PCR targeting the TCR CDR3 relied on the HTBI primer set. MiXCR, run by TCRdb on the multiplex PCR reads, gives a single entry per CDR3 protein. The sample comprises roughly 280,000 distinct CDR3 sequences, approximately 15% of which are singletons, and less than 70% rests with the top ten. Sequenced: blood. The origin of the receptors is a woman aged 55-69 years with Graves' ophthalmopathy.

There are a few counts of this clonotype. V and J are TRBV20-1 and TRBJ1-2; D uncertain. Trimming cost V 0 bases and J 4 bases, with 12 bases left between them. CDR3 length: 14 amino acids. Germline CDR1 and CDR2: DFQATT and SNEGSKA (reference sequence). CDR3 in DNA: TGCAGTGCTAGAGAGTCAGGAGGAAGCTATGGCTACACCTTC. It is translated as CSARESGGSYGYTF.

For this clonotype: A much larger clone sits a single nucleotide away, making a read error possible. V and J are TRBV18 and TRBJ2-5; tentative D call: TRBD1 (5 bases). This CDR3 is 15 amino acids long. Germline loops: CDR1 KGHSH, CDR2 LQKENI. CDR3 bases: TGTACCAGCTCACGAGAACAGGAATACCAAGAGACCCAGTACTTC. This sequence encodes CTSSREQEYQETQYF.

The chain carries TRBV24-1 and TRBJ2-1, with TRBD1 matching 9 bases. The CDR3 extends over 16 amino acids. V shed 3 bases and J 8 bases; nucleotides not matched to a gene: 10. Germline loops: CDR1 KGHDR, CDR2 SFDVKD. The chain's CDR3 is CATSDPRDRVPDEQFF. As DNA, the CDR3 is TGTGCCACCAGTGATCCCCGGGACAGGGTGCCGGATGAGCAGTTCTTC.

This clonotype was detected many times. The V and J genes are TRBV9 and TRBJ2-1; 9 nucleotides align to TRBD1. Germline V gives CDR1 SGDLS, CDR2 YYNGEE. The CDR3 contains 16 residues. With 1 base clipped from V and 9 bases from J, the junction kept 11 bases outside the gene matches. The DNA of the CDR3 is TGTGCCAGCAGCGTATCCTCTGGGACAGGGAGAGGTGAGCAGTTCTTC. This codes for CASSVSSGTGRGEQFF.

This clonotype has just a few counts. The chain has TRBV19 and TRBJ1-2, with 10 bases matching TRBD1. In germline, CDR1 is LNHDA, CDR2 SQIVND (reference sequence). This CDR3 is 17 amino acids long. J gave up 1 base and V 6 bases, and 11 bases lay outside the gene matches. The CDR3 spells CASRHYERDRGNYGYTF. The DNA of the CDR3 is TGTGCCAGTAGGCACTACGAAAGGGACAGGGGTAACTATGGCTACACCTTC.

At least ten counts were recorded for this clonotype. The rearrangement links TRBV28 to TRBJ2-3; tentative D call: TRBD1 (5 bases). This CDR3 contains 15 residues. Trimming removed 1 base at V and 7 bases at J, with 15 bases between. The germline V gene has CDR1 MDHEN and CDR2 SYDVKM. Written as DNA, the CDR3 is TGTGCCAGCAGTTTATCCGACAGCACCCCACATACGCAGTATTTT. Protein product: CASSLSDSTPHTQYF.

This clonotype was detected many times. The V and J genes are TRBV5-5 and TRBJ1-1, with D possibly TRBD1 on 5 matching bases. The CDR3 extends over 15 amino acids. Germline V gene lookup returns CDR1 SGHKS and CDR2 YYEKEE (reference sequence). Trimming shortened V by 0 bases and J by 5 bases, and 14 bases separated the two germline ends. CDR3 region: CASSLAGRAGTEAFF. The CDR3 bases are TGTGCCAGCAGCTTGGCCGGCAGGGCCGGTACTGAAGCTTTCTTT.

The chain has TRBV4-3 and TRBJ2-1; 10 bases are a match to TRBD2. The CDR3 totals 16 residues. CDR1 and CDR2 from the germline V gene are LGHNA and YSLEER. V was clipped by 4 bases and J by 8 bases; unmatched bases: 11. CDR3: CASSPWKLAGVYEQFF. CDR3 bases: TGCGCCAGCAGCCCCTGGAAGCTAGCGGGAGTTTATGAGCAGTTCTTC.

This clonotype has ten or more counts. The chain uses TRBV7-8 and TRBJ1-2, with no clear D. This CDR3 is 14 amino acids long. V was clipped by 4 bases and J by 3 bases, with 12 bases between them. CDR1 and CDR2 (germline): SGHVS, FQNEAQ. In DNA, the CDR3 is TGTGCCAGCAGCTCCTGGGAGACTCACTATGGCTACACCTTC. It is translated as CASSSWETHYGYTF.

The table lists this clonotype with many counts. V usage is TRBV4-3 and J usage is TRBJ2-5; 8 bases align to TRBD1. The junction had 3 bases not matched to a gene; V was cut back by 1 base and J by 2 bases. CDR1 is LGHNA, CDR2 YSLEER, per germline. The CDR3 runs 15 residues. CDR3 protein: CASSQVRTGQETQYF. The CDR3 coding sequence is TGCGCCAGCAGCCAAGTTAGGACAGGGCAAGAGACCCAGTACTTC.

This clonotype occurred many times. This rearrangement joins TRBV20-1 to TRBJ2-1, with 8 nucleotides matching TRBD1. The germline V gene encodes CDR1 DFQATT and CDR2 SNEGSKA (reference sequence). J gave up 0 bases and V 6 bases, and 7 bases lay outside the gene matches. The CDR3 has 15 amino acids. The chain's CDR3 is CSAPGQANSYNEQFF. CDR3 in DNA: TGCAGTGCGCCGGGACAGGCGAACTCCTACAATGAGCAGTTCTTC.

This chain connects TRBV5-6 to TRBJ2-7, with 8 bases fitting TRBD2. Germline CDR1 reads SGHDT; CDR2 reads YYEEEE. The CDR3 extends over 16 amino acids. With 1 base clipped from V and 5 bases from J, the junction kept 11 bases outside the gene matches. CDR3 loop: CASSLLGGGRTHEQYF. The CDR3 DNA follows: TGTGCCAGCAGCTTGTTAGGTGGCGGGAGGACCCACGAGCAGTACTTC.

The CDR3 is CATSRDRWADETQYF. In nucleotides, the CDR3 is TGTGCCACCAGCAGAGATCGGTGGGCAGACGAGACCCAGTACTTC. V gene TRBV15 combines with J gene TRBJ2-5, with D hard to call. This CDR3 comprises 15 residues. Trimming took off 0 bases at V and 5 bases at J, with 13 bases between the two ends. Looked up from germline, CDR1 is LNHNV and CDR2 is YYDKDF (reference sequence).

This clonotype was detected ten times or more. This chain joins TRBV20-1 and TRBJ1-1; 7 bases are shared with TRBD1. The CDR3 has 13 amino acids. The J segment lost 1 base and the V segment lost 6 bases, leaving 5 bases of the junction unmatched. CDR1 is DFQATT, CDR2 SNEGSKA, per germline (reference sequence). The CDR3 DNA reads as TGCAGTGCCCAAAGACAGGGGAACACTGAAGCTTTCTTT. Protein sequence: CSAQRQGNTEAFF.

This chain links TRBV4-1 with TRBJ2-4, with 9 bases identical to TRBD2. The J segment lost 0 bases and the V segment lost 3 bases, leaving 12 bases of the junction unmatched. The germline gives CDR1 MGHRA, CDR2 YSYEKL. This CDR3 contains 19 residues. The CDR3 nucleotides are TGCGCCAGCAGCCAGCGACATACTAGCGGGCCCCCAGCCAAAAACATTCAGTACTTC. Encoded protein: CASSQRHTSGPPAKNIQYF.

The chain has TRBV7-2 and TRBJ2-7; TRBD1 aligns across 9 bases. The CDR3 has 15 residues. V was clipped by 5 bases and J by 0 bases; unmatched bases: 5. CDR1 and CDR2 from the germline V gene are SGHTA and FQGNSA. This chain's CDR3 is CASSNGQGSSYEQYF. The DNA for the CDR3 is TGTGCCAGCAGCAACGGACAGGGGAGCTCCTACGAGCAGTACTTC.

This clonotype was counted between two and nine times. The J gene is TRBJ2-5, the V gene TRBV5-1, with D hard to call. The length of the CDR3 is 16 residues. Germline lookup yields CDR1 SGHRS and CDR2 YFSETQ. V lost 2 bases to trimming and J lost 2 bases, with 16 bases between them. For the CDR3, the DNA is TGCGCCAGCAGCTTAAATCCCGTTGGCCTACAAGAGACCCAGTACTTC. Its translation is CASSLNPVGLQETQYF.

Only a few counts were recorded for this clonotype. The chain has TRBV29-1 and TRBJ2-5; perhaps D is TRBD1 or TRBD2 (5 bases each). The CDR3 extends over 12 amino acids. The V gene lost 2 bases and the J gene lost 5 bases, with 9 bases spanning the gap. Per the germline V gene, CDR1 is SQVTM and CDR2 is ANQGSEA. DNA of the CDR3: TGCAGCGTTGAAACGGGGCGGGAGACCCAGTACTTC. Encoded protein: CSVETGRETQYF.

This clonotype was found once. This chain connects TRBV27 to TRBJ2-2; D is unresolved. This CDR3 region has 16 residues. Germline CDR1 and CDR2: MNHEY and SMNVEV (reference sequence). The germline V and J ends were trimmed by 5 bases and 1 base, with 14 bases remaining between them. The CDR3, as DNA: TGTGCCAGCAGTCTCACACATAACGGGAACACCGGGGAGCTGTTTTTT. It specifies CASSLTHNGNTGELFF.